In this sample, the clone carrying this T cell receptor (beta chain) turned up many times. Germline V gives CDR1 MGHRA, CDR2 YSYEKL. The junction had 1 base not matched to a gene; V was cut back by 3 bases and J by 8 bases. This CDR3 contains 14 residues. This sample is part of a study of T-cell reconstitution after alpha-beta-depleted transplantation in children. It was with unique molecular identifiers that the TCRbeta library was prepared. A single record per CDR3 protein comes from TCRdb applying MiXCR to the PCR reads. The sample contains a few hundred thousand distinct CDR3 sequences, about 8.8% of which appear only once.

The input for sequencing was PBMCs from the stem cell graft donor, taken from the stem cell graft. The chain combines TRBV4-1 with TRBJ1-6; 10 bases map to TRBD1. This receptor was obtained from a human donor who donated a stem cell graft to a child with SCID. The CDR3 loop is CASSQGTGDSPLHF. The CDR3 nucleotides are TGCGCCAGCAGCCAGGGGACAGGGGATTCACCCCTCCACTTT.